This record covers a single T cell receptor beta chain. The antigen remains undetermined. These data are taken from a study of blood T cells in healthy people across ages. General study results and limits: In the absence of known donor CMV status, changes in expanded clonotypes were possibly confounded.

Together with a sample-barcoded 5' primer, a J-beta primer mix was included in a second PCR lasting roughly 6 to 12 cycles. Each CDR3 protein is one row after TCRdb ran MiXCR on the 5' RACE reads. The sample holds roughly 800,000 distinct CDR3 sequences, roughly 50% seen once. The total RNA that was extracted per sample amounted to at least 5.5 micrograms. Per the germline V gene, CDR1 is SEHNR and CDR2 is FQNEAQ (reference sequence). This CDR3 comprises 14 residues. V shed 5 bases and J 7 bases; nucleotides not matched to a gene: 9. The chain has TRBV7-9 and TRBJ1-2, with TRBD1 identical over 8 bases. Material: blood. This clonotype was sampled from a man aged 80 or over in good health. CDR3 in DNA: TGTGCCAGCAGCCGGGGACAGGATCTCGCTGGCTACACCTTC. Its protein product is CASSRGQDLAGYTF.